Given below is one TCR beta chain in context. Original analysis: Researchers report that nucleated cell counts were estimated from reference gene primer amplification. Assay: immunoSEQ multiplex PCR; the TCRdb copy retains only in-frame clones and omits some. V and J calls and clone size are those listed in that table; D and trimming were worked out from the DNA. This sample has 200,000 to 300,000 clones, with approximately 84% found just once. Deletions cut 7 bases from V and 2 bases from J, with 8 bases between. The CDR3 consists of 12 residues. In germline, CDR1 is SGDLS, CDR2 YYNGEE. This specimen belongs to a study of blood T cell repertoires in COVID-19. Overall study context: Both acute and convalescent COVID-19 samples were obtained from the United States, Italy and Spain. Sources were T cells, B-cell-depleted T cells, or PBMCs; the material itself was cDNA or gDNA.

This TCR derives from a woman aged 25 to 39 who had recovered from COVID-19. This chain uses TRBV9 with TRBJ2-3; D perhaps matches TRBD2 (6 bases). The specimen was peripheral blood. CDR3 amino acids: CASGGSTDTQYF. The CDR3 DNA reads TGTGCCAGCGGGGGGTCCACAGATACGCAGTATTTT.